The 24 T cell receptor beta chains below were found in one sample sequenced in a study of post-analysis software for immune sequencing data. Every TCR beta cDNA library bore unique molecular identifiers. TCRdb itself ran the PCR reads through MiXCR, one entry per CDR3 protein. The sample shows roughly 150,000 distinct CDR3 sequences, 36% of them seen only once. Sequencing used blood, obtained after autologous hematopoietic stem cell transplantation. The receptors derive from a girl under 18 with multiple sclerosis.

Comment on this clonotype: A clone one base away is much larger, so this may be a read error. CDR3 DNA: TGTGCCAGCACACCACCGGTGATTTCCCATGGCACAGATACGCAGTATTTT. Translating it yields CASTPPVISHGTDTQYF. The chain is built from TRBV18 and TRBJ2-3, with D unclear. The germline V gene has CDR1 KGHSH and CDR2 LQKENI. The CDR3 extends over 17 amino acids.

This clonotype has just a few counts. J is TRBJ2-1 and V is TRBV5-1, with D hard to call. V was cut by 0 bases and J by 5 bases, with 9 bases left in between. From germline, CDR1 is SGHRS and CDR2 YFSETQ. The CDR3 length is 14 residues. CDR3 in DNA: TGCGCCAGCAGCTTGGGACCTACCAACAATGAGCAGTTCTTC. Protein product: CASSLGPTNNEQFF. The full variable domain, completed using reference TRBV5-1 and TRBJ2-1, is KAGVTQTPRYLIKTRGQQVTLSCSPISGHRSVSWYQQTPGQGLQFLFEYFSETQRNKGNFPGRFSGRQFSNSRSEMNVSTLELGDSALYLCASSLGPTNNEQFFGPGTRLTVL.

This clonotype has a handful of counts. This chain's CDR3 is CASSFDPGQKIYGYTF. The CDR3 region has the DNA TGTGCCAGCAGTTTTGACCCCGGACAGAAGATCTATGGCTACACCTTC. This chain links TRBV27 with TRBJ1-2, with D perhaps TRBD1 (6 bases). V lost 3 bases and J 4 bases, leaving 18 bases between the germline ends. CDR3 length: 16 residues. The germline V gene has CDR1 MNHEY and CDR2 SMNVEV (reference sequence).

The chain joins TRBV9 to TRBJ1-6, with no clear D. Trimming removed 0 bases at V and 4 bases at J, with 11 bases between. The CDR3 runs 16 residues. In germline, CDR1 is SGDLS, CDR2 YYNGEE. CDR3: CASSVDERIYNSPLHF. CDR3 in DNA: TGTGCCAGCAGCGTAGATGAAAGGATTTATAATTCACCCCTCCACTTT.

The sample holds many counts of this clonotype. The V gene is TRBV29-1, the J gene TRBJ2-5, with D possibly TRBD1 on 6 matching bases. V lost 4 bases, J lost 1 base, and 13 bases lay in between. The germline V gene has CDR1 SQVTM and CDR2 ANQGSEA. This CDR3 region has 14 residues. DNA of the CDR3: TGCAGCGTTGCCTACAGGGTAGGCCAAGAGACCCAGTACTTC. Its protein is CSVAYRVGQETQYF.

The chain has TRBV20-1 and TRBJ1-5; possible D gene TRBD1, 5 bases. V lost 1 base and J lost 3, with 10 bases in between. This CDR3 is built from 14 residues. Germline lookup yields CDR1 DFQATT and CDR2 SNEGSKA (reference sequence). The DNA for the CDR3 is TGCAGTGCTAGAGCCGGACAACCCAATCAGCCCCAGCATTTT. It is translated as CSARAGQPNQPQHF.

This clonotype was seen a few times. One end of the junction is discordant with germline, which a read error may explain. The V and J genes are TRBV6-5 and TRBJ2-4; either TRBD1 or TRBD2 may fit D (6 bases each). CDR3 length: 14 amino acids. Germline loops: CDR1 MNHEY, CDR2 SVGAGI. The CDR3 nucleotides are TGTGCCAGCCGTGGGGGGCAGTCCAAAAACATCCAGTACTTC. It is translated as CASRGGQSKNIQYF.

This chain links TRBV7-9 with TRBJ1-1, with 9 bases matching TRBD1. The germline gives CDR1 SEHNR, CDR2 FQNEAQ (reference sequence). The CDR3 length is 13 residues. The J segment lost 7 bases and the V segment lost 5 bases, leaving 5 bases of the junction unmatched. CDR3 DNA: TGTGCCAGCAGCCAGGGACAGGGTAATGAAGCTTTCTTT. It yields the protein CASSQGQGNEAFF.

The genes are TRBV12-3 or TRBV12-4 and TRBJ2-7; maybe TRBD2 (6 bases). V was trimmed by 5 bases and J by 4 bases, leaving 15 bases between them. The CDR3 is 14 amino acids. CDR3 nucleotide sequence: TGTGCCAGCAGTCTCCCGGGACTCCCATACGAGCAGTACTTC. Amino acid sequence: CASSLPGLPYEQYF.

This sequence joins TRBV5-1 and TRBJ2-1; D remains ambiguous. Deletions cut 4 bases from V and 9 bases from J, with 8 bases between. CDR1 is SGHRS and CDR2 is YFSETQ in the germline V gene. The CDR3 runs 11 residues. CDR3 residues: CASSLRSEQFF. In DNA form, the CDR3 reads TGCGCCAGCAGCCTTAGAAGTGAGCAGTTCTTC.

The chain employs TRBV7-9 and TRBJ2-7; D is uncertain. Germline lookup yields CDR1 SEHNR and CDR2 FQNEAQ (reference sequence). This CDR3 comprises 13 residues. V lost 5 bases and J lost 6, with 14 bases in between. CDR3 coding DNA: TGTGCCAGCAGCATTGACGCTTCCGCCGAGCAGTACTTC. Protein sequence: CASSIDASAEQYF.

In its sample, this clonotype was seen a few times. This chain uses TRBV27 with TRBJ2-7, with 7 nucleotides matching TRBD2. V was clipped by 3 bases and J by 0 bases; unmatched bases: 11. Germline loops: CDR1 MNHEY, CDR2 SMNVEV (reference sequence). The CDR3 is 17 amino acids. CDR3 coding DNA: TGTGCCAGCAGTTTTAGTGGCAGGCGGGAGTACTCCTACGAGCAGTACTTC. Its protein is CASSFSGRREYSYEQYF.

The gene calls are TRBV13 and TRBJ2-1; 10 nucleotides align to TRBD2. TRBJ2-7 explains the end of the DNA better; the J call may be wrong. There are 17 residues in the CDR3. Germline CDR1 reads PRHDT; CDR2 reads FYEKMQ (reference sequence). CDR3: CASSLLAGDLRYNEQYF. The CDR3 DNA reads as TGTGCCAGCAGCCTTCTAGCGGGAGACCTCAGATACAATGAGCAGTACTTC.

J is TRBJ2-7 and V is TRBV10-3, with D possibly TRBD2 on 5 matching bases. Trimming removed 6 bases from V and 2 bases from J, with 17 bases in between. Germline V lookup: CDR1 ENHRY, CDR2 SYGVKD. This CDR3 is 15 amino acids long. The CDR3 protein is CAISTDSTTAYEQYF. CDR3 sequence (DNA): TGTGCCATCAGCACGGACTCGACAACTGCCTACGAGCAGTACTTC.

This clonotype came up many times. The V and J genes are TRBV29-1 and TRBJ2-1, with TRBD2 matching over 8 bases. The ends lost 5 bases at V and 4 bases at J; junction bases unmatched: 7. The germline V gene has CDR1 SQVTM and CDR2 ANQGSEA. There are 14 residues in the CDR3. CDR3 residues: CSVSSGSWYNEQFF. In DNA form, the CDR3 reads TGCAGCGTTTCGAGCGGGAGTTGGTACAATGAGCAGTTCTTC.

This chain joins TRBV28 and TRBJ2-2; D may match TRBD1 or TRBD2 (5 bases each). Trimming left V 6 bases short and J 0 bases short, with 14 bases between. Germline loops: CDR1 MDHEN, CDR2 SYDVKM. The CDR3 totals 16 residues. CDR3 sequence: CASSQGTLTNTGELFF. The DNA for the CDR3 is TGTGCCAGCAGCCAAGGGACGCTCACGAACACCGGGGAGCTGTTTTTT.

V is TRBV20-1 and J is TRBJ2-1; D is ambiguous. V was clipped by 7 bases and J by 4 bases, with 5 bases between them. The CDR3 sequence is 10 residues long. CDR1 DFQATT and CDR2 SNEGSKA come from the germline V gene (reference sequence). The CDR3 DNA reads TGCAGTGGAGAATACAATGAGCAGTTCTTC. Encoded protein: CSGEYNEQFF.

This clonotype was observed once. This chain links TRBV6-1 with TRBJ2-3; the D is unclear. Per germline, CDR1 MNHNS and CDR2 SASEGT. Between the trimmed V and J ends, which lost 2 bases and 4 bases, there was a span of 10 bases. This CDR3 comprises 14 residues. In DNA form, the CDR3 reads TGTGCCAGCAGTGAACTATGGAGCTCAGATACGCAGTATTTT. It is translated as CASSELWSSDTQYF.

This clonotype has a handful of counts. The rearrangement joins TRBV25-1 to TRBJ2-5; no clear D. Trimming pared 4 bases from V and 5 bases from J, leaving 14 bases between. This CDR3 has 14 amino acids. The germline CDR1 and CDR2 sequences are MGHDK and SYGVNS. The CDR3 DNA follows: TGTGCCAGCAGTGCCGATCCTAGAGGCGAGACCCAGTACTTC. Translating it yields CASSADPRGETQYF.

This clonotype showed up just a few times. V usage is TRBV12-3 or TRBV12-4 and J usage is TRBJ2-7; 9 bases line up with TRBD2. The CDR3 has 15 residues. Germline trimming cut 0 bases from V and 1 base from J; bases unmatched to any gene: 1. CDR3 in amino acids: CASSLASGGSYEQYF. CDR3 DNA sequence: TGTGCCAGCAGTTTAGCTAGCGGGGGATCCTACGAGCAGTACTTC.

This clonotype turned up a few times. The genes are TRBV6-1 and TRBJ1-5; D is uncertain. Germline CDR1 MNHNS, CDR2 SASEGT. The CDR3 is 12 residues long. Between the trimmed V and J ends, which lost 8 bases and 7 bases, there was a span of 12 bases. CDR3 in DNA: TGTGCCAGCCTCGGAGACGGCCAGCCCCAGCATTTT. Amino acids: CASLGDGQPQHF.

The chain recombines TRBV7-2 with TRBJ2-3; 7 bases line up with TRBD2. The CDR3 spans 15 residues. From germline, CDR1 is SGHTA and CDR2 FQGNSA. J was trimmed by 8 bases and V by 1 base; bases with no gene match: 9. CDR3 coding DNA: TGTGCCAGCAGCTTAGAAGCGGGAAACACGGGTACGCAGTATTTT. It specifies CASSLEAGNTGTQYF.

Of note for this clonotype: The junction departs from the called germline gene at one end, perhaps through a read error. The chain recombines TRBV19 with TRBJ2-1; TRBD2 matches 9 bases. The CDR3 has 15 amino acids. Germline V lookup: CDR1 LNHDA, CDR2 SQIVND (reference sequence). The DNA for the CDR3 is TGTGCCAGTAGTATCCAGGCTAGCGGGGCCAATGGGCAGTTCTTC. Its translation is CASSIQASGANGQFF.

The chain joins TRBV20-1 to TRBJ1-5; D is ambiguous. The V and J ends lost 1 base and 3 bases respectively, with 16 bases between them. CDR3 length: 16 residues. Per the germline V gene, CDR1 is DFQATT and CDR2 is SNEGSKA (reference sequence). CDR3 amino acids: CSARGLMEAANQPQHF. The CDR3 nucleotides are TGCAGTGCTAGAGGGTTAATGGAGGCTGCCAATCAGCCCCAGCATTTT.